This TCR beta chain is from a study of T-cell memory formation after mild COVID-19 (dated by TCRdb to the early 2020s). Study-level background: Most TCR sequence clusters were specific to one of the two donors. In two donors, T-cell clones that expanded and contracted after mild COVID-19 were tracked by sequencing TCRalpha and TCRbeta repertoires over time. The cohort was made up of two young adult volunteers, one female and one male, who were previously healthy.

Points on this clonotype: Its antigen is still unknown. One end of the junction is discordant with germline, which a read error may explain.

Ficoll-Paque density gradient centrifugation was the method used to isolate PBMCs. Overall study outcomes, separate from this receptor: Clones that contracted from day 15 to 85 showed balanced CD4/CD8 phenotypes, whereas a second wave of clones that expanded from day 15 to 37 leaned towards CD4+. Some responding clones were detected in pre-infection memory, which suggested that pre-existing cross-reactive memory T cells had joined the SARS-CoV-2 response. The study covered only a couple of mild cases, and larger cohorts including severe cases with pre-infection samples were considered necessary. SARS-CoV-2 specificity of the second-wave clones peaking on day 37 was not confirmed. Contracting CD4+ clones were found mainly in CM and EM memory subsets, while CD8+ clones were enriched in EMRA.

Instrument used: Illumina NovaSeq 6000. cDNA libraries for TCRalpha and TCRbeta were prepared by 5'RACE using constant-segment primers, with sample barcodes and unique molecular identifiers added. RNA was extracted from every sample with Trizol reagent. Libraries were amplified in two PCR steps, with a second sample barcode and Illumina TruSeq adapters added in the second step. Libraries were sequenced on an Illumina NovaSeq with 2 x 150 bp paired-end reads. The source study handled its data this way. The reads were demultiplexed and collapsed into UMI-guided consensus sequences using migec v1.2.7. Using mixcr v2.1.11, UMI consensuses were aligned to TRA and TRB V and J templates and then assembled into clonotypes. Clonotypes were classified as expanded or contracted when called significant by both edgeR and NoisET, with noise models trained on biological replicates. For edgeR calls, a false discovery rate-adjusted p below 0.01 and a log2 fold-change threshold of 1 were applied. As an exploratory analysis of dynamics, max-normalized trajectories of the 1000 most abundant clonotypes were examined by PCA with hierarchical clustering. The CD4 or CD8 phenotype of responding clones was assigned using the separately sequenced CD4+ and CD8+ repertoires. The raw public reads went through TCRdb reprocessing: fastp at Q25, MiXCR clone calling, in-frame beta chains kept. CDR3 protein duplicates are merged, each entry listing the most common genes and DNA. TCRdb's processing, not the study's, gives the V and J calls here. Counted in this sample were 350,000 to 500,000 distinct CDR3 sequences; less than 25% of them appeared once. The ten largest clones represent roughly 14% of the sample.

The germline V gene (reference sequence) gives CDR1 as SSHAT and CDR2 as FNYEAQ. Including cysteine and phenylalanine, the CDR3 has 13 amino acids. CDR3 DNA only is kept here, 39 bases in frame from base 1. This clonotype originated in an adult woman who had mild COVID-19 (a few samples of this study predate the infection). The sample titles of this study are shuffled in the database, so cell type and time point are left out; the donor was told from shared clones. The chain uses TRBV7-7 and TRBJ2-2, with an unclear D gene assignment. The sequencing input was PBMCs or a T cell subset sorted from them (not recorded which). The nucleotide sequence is TGTGCTAGCAGCCTACGCAGAACCGGGGAGCTGTTTTTT. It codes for CASSLRRTGELFF.